This T cell receptor (beta chain) originates from a study of blood T cell repertoires in COVID-19. The wider study: Both acute and convalescent COVID-19 samples were obtained from the United States, Italy and Spain.

Patients at the Seattle site were enrolled during active infection and followed longitudinally. Original analysis: The authors estimated nucleated cell counts from reference gene primer amplification. Data came from immunoSEQ multiplex PCR; TCRdb stores just in-frame clones and leaves some out. That table furnishes V, J and clone size, whereas the DNA furnished D and trimming. Found here are approximately 100,000 clones, 70% to 80% of them singletons; the top ten hold around 6.2%. The CDR3 contains 16 residues. The germline gives CDR1 LNHNV, CDR2 YYDKDF (reference sequence). The trim removed 3 bases at V and 7 bases at J, leaving 11 bases unmatched.

The sequence was obtained from a man aged 80 or over with COVID-19, enrolled during active disease. The chain combines TRBV15 with TRBJ2-1; 8 positions agree with TRBD2. The sequencing sample was made of peripheral blood. CDR3 loop: CATSSYREGPWNEQFF. Written as DNA, the CDR3 is TGTGCCACCAGCAGCTACCGGGAGGGCCCGTGGAATGAGCAGTTCTTC.